This paragraph covers one T cell receptor beta chain sequence. This CDR3 is also generated by other DNA sequences in the sample. Generated by immunoSEQ multiplex PCR, the TCRdb table keeps only in-frame clones and is missing some. The sample has 200,000 to 300,000 clones; about nine tenths are singletons. This sample was taken from a study of blood T cell repertoires in COVID-19. For the study at large: Samples came from the United States, Italy and Spain, spanning acute and convalescent COVID-19.

Between the trimmed V and J ends, which lost 1 base and 5 bases, there was a span of 8 bases. The CDR3 has 12 residues. From germline, CDR1 is GTSNPN and CDR2 SVGIG (reference sequence). The TCR originated in a woman younger than 45 with acute COVID-19. The chain has TRBV30 and TRBJ1-2; perhaps TRBD1 as D (5 bases). Sequenced input: PBMCs or T cells enriched from blood (not recorded which). CDR3 amino acids: CAWSAGGYGYTF. CDR3 bases: TGTGCCTGGAGTGCCGGGGGTTATGGCTACACCTTC.